The 32 T cell receptor beta chains in this list originate from one sample, sequenced in a study of blood T cell repertoires in COVID-19. The protocol was immunoSEQ multiplex PCR, while the TCRdb copy is restricted to in-frame clones and leaves out a portion. The sample gives fewer than 600,000 clones, roughly nine tenths of which show up once; roughly 0.9% is in the top ten. The specimen sequenced was peripheral blood. The receptors stem from a man between 18 and 35 years old with COVID-19, enrolled during active disease.

This sequence joins TRBV6-5 and TRBJ1-3; TRBD1 aligns across 7 bases. The length of the CDR3 is 15 residues. The V and J ends lost 0 bases and 4 bases, in that order; junction bases with no gene match: 3. Germline V gene sequence: CDR1 MNHEY, CDR2 SVGAGI. The CDR3: CASSYSGTDGNTIYF. DNA of the CDR3: TGTGCCAGCAGTTACTCGGGGACAGACGGAAACACCATATATTTT.

This CDR3 reads CASSDPGQGPNEQFF. CDR3 coding DNA: TGTGCCAGCAGTGATCCGGGACAGGGGCCCAATGAGCAGTTCTTC. This rearrangement joins TRBV6-4 to TRBJ2-1, with 10 bases fitting TRBD1. CDR1 MRHNA and CDR2 SNTAGT come from the germline V gene. The CDR3 consists of 15 residues. The V gene end was trimmed by 3 bases and the J gene end by 6 bases; junction bases not matched to a gene: 5.

The chain's CDR3 is CASSDSALDTQYF. The DNA of the CDR3 is TGTGCCAGCAGTGACTCAGCTCTGGATACGCAGTATTTT. V gene TRBV6-4 combines with J gene TRBJ2-3, with unresolved D. The ends were cut back, 0 bases at V and 6 bases at J, with 7 bases in the middle. Germline CDR1 reads MRHNA; CDR2 reads SNTAGT. This CDR3 has 13 amino acids.

The V gene is TRBV11-3, the J gene TRBJ2-3, with 9 nucleotides matching TRBD2. The CDR3 is 14 amino acids. Trimming cost V 5 bases and J 3 bases; bases outside gene matches: 3. From germline, CDR1 is SGHNT and CDR2 YENEEA. The CDR3, as DNA: TGTGCCAGCAGCATTAGCGGGAGTACAGATACGCAGTATTTT. Translation: CASSISGSTDTQYF.

V gene TRBV6-5 combines with J gene TRBJ2-3; weak D call: TRBD1 (5 bases). Germline-derived CDR1 and CDR2 are MNHEY and SVGAGI. Trimming stripped 9 bases from V and 4 bases from J, with 11 bases between. The CDR3 covers 12 residues. As DNA, the CDR3 is TGTGCCAGTGATGGGGCCCCAGATACGCAGTATTTT. Translation gives CASDGAPDTQYF.

V and J are TRBV2 and TRBJ1-3; the D gene is possibly TRBD1 (6 bases). Deletions cut 6 bases from V and 0 bases from J, with 15 bases between. The CDR3 covers 16 residues. The germline CDR1 and CDR2 sequences are SNHLY and FYNNEI. The CDR3 coding sequence is TGTGCCAGCAGACCCGGGACACAGATCTCTGGAAACACCATATATTTT. As protein: CASRPGTQISGNTIYF. The full variable domain, its missing parts supplied by reference TRBV2 and TRBJ1-3, is EPEVTQTPSHQVTQMGQEVILRCVPISNHLYFYWYRQILGQKVEFLVSFYNNEISEKSEIFDDQFSVERPDGSNFTLKIRSTKLEDSAMYFCASRPGTQISGNTIYFGEGSWLTVV.

The chain joins TRBV2 to TRBJ1-1, with TRBD1 as a possible D gene (6 bases). Germline V gives CDR1 SNHLY, CDR2 FYNNEI. Trimming cost V 8 bases and J 2 bases, with 15 bases left between them. The CDR3 contains 14 residues. This CDR3 reads CASLGEQGNTEAFF. As DNA, the CDR3 is TGTGCCAGCTTGGGGGAACAGGGTAACACTGAAGCTTTCTTT.

This chain connects TRBV7-9 to TRBJ2-3; perhaps TRBD2 as D (5 bases). Germline CDR1 reads SEHNR; CDR2 reads FQNEAQ (reference sequence). This CDR3 region has 14 residues. V lost 4 bases, J lost 6 bases, and 14 bases lay in between. CDR3 in amino acids: CASSSARGSDTQYF. The CDR3 nucleotides are TGTGCCAGCAGCTCCGCTCGGGGTAGCGATACGCAGTATTTT.

The V and J genes are TRBV5-6 and TRBJ1-2; D may be TRBD1 (6 bases). Trimming took 2 bases from V and 9 from J, leaving 11 bases between them. Germline V CDR1 and CDR2: SGHDT, YYEEEE. CDR3 length equals 12 residues. The CDR3 coding sequence is TGTGCCAGCAGCTTCCACAGGGCGCGCTACACCTTC. Encoded protein: CASSFHRARYTF.

This clone appeared a single time. The chain uses TRBV2 and TRBJ2-7; possibly TRBD1 for D (5 bases). CDR1 SNHLY and CDR2 FYNNEI come from the germline V gene. Trimming cost V 3 bases and J 6 bases, with 21 bases left between them. The CDR3 runs to 16 residues. The CDR3 is CASSDGVRQGASEQYF. The CDR3 coding sequence is TGTGCCAGCAGTGATGGTGTTCGTCAGGGTGCGTCCGAGCAGTACTTC.

This clone appeared a single time. This sequence joins TRBV13 and TRBJ1-4; the match to TRBD1 covers 8 bases. V was clipped by 6 bases and J by 5 bases; unmatched bases: 5. Germline V gene sequence: CDR1 PRHDT, CDR2 FYEKMQ (reference sequence). The CDR3 covers 14 residues. Here the CDR3 DNA reads TGTGCCAGCAGACAGACAGGGGAGAATGAAAAACTGTTTTTT. Its translation: CASRQTGENEKLFF.

The rearrangement uses TRBV11-2 and TRBJ2-7, with D possibly being TRBD2 (5 bases). Trimming left V 5 bases short and J 4 bases short, with 18 bases between. Per the germline V gene, CDR1 is SGHAT and CDR2 is FQNNGV. CDR3 length: 15 amino acids. The CDR3 is CASSALAGGGYEQYF. The DNA of the CDR3 is TGTGCCAGCAGCGCCTTGGCAGGAGGTGGGTACGAGCAGTACTTC.

The CDR3 DNA reads as TGTGCCAGCAGCGTAGCTATCACAGGGGGCCTCGGGTCACCCCTCCACTTT. It translates to CASSVAITGGLGSPLHF. The chain recombines TRBV9 with TRBJ1-6; 9 positions agree with TRBD1. CDR3 size: 17 residues. V trimming: 0 bases; J trimming: 10 bases; junction bases outside the gene matches: 11. Germline V gives CDR1 SGDLS, CDR2 YYNGEE.

In this sample, this clone turned up once. CDR3 nucleotides: TGTGCCAGCAGTGTAGGGACTAGTGTCGGGAGGGAGTACTTC. Protein sequence: CASSVGTSVGREYF. This chain connects TRBV25-1 to TRBJ2-7, with TRBD2 matching over 8 bases. Germline V CDR1 and CDR2: MGHDK, SYGVNS. V was pared by 4 bases and J by 11 bases, with 13 bases of the junction left unmatched. This CDR3 region has 14 residues.

J is TRBJ2-1 and V is TRBV3-1 (or the pseudogene TRBV3-2); 9 bases align to TRBD1. With V trimmed by 0 bases and J by 6 bases, 6 bases remained unmatched. Germline values: CDR1 LGHDT, CDR2 YNNKEL (reference sequence). The CDR3 loop spans 16 amino acids. This CDR3 is CASSQDWGQGGNEQFF. CDR3 nucleotide sequence: TGTGCCAGCAGCCAAGATTGGGGACAGGGAGGCAATGAGCAGTTCTTC.

The V and J genes are TRBV12-3 or TRBV12-4 and TRBJ2-7, with D possibly being TRBD2 (5 bases). CDR3 length equals 13 residues. With 2 bases removed from V and 3 bases from J, the gap between germline ends came to 8 bases. CDR3 loop: CASSLMDFYEQYF. In nucleotides, the CDR3 is TGTGCCAGCAGTTTAATGGACTTCTACGAGCAGTACTTC.

Turning to this clone: Other nucleotide sequences in the sample specify the same CDR3. The chain recombines TRBV27 with TRBJ2-7, with 13 bases fitting TRBD2. The CDR3 has 14 amino acids. Germline CDR1 is MNHEY and CDR2 is SMNVEV (reference sequence). V lost 4 bases, J lost 3 bases, and 0 bases stayed unmatched. CDR3 bases: TGTGCCAGCAGTTGGACTAGCGGGGGCTACGAGCAGTACTTC. Translation gives CASSWTSGGYEQYF.

This clone was recorded only once. The rearrangement joins TRBV5-1 to TRBJ2-7; 8 nucleotides align to TRBD1. CDR1 SGHRS and CDR2 YFSETQ come from the germline V gene. Trimming at V came to 4 bases and at J to 5 bases, leaving 17 bases not matched to a gene. The CDR3 runs 17 residues. The CDR3, as DNA: TGCGCCAGCAGCCGAGGACAGGGCCGGGCGATATTGGACGAGCAGTACTTC. This sequence encodes CASSRGQGRAILDEQYF.

This clone appeared a single time. The gene calls are TRBV24-1 and TRBJ2-5; 7 nucleotides match TRBD2. The V segment lost 3 bases and the J segment 3 bases; nucleotides outside the gene matches: 6. The CDR3 sequence is 15 residues long. The germline CDR1 and CDR2 sequences are KGHDR and SFDVKD. CDR3 coding DNA: TGTGCCACCAGTGATCCGTCTGGGGGGGAAGAGACCCAGTACTTC. Translation: CATSDPSGGEETQYF.

The rearrangement links TRBV3-1 (or the pseudogene TRBV3-2) to TRBJ2-7; D is ambiguous. The CDR3 contains 12 residues. The germline V gene encodes CDR1 LGHDT and CDR2 YNNKEL (reference sequence). V lost 1 base and J 7 bases, leaving 8 bases between the germline ends. CDR3: CASSQVVTEQYF. The CDR3 region has the DNA TGTGCCAGCAGCCAAGTGGTAACAGAGCAGTACTTC.

This clone appeared a single time. The chain recombines TRBV19 with TRBJ2-1; D might be TRBD2 (6 bases). This CDR3 spans 15 amino acids. V lost 2 bases, J lost 5 bases, and 13 bases lay in between. The germline gives CDR1 LNHDA, CDR2 SQIVND (reference sequence). The CDR3 loop is CASSITGDRDNEQFF. CDR3 sequence (DNA): TGTGCCAGTAGTATAACGGGAGATCGGGACAATGAGCAGTTCTTC.

The chain couples TRBV18 to TRBJ1-5; no reliable D call. The CDR3 runs to 14 residues. Germline CDR1 reads KGHSH; CDR2 reads LQKENI. The V end was cut by 6 bases, the J end by 0 bases, with 9 bases between. The CDR3: CASSEQYSNQPQHF. The CDR3 DNA reads as TGTGCCAGCTCTGAACAGTATAGCAATCAGCCCCAGCATTTT. Filled out from reference TRBV18 and TRBJ1-5, the complete variable domain reads NAGVMQNPRHLVRRRGQEARLRCSPMKGHSHVYWYRQLPEEGLKFMVYLQKENIIDESGMPKERFSAEFPKEGPSILRIQQVVRGDSAAYFCASSEQYSNQPQHFGDGTRLSIL.

This clone was seen a few times. The rearrangement links TRBV6-5 to TRBJ2-2, with TRBD1 matching 9 bases. CDR3 length equals 15 residues. CDR1 and CDR2 (germline): MNHEY, SVGAGI. Unmatched junction bases numbered 3, after V lost 7 bases and J lost 0 bases. The CDR3 DNA sequence: TGTGCCAGCACTAGACAGGGGGCGAACACCGGGGAGCTGTTTTTT. Protein: CASTRQGANTGELFF.

A few counts support this clone. The chain joins TRBV19 to TRBJ1-5; 8 bases map to TRBD1. J lost 1 base, V lost 3 bases, and 11 bases had no gene match. CDR1 and CDR2 (germline): LNHDA, SQIVND (reference sequence). CDR3 length equals 18 residues. The CDR3 sequence: CASSIRRGQGGSNQPQHF. DNA for the CDR3: TGTGCCAGTAGTATTAGAAGAGGACAGGGTGGGAGCAATCAGCCCCAGCATTTT. The whole variable domain, filled in from reference TRBV19 and TRBJ1-5, reads DGGITQSPKYLFRKEGQNVTLSCEQNLNHDAMYWYRQDPGQGLRLIYYSQIVNDFQKGDIAEGYSVSREKKESFPLTVTSAQKNPTAFYLCASSIRRGQGGSNQPQHFGDGTRLSIL.

The rearrangement links TRBV14 to TRBJ1-4, with 9 bases fitting TRBD1. Germline loops: CDR1 SGHDN, CDR2 FVKESK. This CDR3 comprises 17 residues. V shed 0 bases, J shed 8 bases, and the junction held 10 bases outside the gene matches. This chain's CDR3 is CASSQDRGTGLREKLFF. CDR3 nucleotide sequence: TGTGCCAGCAGCCAAGATCGGGGGACAGGGCTACGGGAAAAACTGTTTTTT.

This chain joins TRBV6-5 and TRBJ1-6; D might be TRBD1 (6 bases). With 4 bases removed from V and 9 bases from J, the gap between germline ends came to 16 bases. In germline, CDR1 is MNHEY, CDR2 SVGAGI. The CDR3 loop spans 15 amino acids. The CDR3 sequence: CASSSSGTTSSPLHF. CDR3 nucleotide sequence: TGTGCCAGCAGTTCCTCCGGGACAACTAGTTCACCCCTCCACTTT.

This clone was counted between two and nine times. The chain joins TRBV9 to TRBJ2-3, with 10 positions matching TRBD2. The CDR3 runs 15 residues. Unmatched junction bases numbered 1, after V lost 3 bases and J lost 0 bases. Germline CDR1 is SGDLS and CDR2 is YYNGEE. CDR3 residues: CASSETSGSTDTQYF. The CDR3 nucleotides read TGTGCCAGCAGCGAGACTAGCGGGAGCACAGATACGCAGTATTTT. Variable domain in full (rest from reference TRBV9 and TRBJ2-3): DSGVTQTPKHLITATGQRVTLRCSPRSGDLSVYWYQQSLDQGLQFLIQYYNGEERAKGNILERFSAQQFPDLHSELNLSSLELGDSALYFCASSETSGSTDTQYFGPGTRLTVL.

This rearrangement joins TRBV5-1 to TRBJ2-7; TRBD2 is a possible D gene (6 bases). The V gene's germline CDR1 is SGHRS and CDR2 YFSETQ. The CDR3 length is 16 residues. The V end was cut by 4 bases, the J end by 4 bases, with 21 bases between. CDR3 protein: CASSRPLADGTYEQYF. Written as DNA, the CDR3 is TGCGCCAGCAGCAGGCCCTTAGCGGACGGGACGTACGAGCAGTACTTC.

The rearrangement uses TRBV7-3 and TRBJ2-2; D perhaps matches TRBD2 (6 bases). This CDR3 has 15 residues. Trimming took 2 bases from V and 3 from J, leaving 10 bases between them. Germline V CDR1 and CDR2: SGHTA, FQGTGA. In nucleotides, the CDR3 is TGTGCCAGCAGCTTAGAAGGGAGGCACACCGGGGAGCTGTTTTTT. Amino acid sequence: CASSLEGRHTGELFF.

This chain connects TRBV6-4 to TRBJ1-5; D is perhaps TRBD1 (6 bases). The CDR3 contains 15 residues. Trimming took off 6 bases at V and 6 bases at J, with 18 bases between the two ends. Germline V gene sequence: CDR1 MRHNA, CDR2 SNTAGT. CDR3 nucleotides: TGTGCCAGCAGAAGGGGGGGGAGTACAGGTCAGCCCCAGCATTTT. Encoded protein: CASRRGGSTGQPQHF.

This chain connects TRBV3-1 (or the pseudogene TRBV3-2) to TRBJ1-6; D uncertain. Trimming cost V 4 bases and J 5 bases, with 3 bases left between them. The CDR3 contains 12 residues. The germline V gene encodes CDR1 LGHDT and CDR2 YNNKEL (reference sequence). DNA for the CDR3: TGTGCCAGCAGCCCCAATAATTCACCCCTCCACTTT. Amino acids: CASSPNNSPLHF.

The chain employs TRBV2 and TRBJ2-3; D remains unclear. Germline V gene lookup returns CDR1 SNHLY and CDR2 FYNNEI. Trimming shortened V by 4 bases and J by 1 base, and 3 bases separated the two germline ends. This CDR3 has 12 residues. CDR3 loop: CASSAGTDTQYF. The CDR3 nucleotides are TGTGCCAGCAGTGCTGGCACAGATACGCAGTATTTT. The variable domain in full, completed from reference TRBV2 and TRBJ2-3, reads EPEVTQTPSHQVTQMGQEVILRCVPISNHLYFYWYRQILGQKVEFLVSFYNNEISEKSEIFDDQFSVERPDGSNFTLKIRSTKLEDSAMYFCASSAGTDTQYFGPGTRLTVL.